The 20 T cell receptor beta chains presented below share a single source sample, sequenced in a study of blood T cells in healthy people across ages. Alongside a J-beta primer mix, a sample-barcoded 5' primer served in a second PCR lasting about 6 to 12 cycles. MiXCR, applied by TCRdb to the 5' RACE reads, yields one record per CDR3 protein. The sample has 1.5 million to 2 million distinct CDR3 sequences, 28% seen once. The sequenced material came from blood. All receptors derive from a woman in her thirties in good health.

The V gene is TRBV25-1, the J gene TRBJ1-2; D is perhaps TRBD1 (5 bases). The V end lost 5 bases, the J end lost 8 bases, and 12 bases lay between the germline ends. This CDR3 is built from 12 residues. Germline lookup yields CDR1 MGHDK and CDR2 SYGVNS. The CDR3 region is CASSNDRGGYTF. The DNA for the CDR3 is TGTGCCAGCAGTAACGACAGAGGGGGCTACACCTTC.

The CDR3 nucleotides are TGTGCCAGCAGAAGAGGGACGGCACCCCCGAATGAGCAGTTCTTC. Encoded protein: CASRRGTAPPNEQFF. This chain joins TRBV6-5 and TRBJ2-1; the D call may be TRBD1 or TRBD2 (5 bases each). The CDR3 spans 15 residues. The ends were cut back, 6 bases at V and 7 bases at J, with 19 bases in the middle. The germline gives CDR1 MNHEY, CDR2 SVGAGI.

The rearrangement joins TRBV7-2 to TRBJ1-1, with D tentatively TRBD1 (6 bases). CDR1 is SGHTA, CDR2 FQGNSA, per germline. V lost 4 bases and J lost 5, with 14 bases in between. CDR3 length: 14 residues. The DNA of the CDR3 is TGTGCCAGCAGCTGGCCGGGCGACAGGACTGAAGCTTTCTTT. It is translated as CASSWPGDRTEAFF.

The rearrangement uses TRBV12-3 or TRBV12-4 and TRBJ1-5; 7 nucleotides line up with TRBD1. V shed 4 bases, J shed 3 bases, and the junction held 9 bases outside the gene matches. The CDR3 totals 16 residues. The CDR3 coding sequence is TGTGCCAGCAGTTCGTTGACAGGGACTTTCAATCAGCCCCAGCATTTT. Translating gives CASSSLTGTFNQPQHF.

As for this clonotype: This may arise from a read error, as a much more abundant clone is one base away. The genes are TRBV7-6 and TRBJ2-7; TRBD1 agrees at 7 bases. Germline CDR1 SGHVS, CDR2 FNYEAQ. After removal of 5 bases from V and 2 bases from J, the junction contained 9 bases not matched to a gene. The CDR3 covers 15 residues. CDR3 in amino acids: CASSVGIGGPYEQYF. The CDR3 DNA follows: TGTGCCAGCAGCGTCGGGATAGGGGGCCCCTACGAGCAGTACTTC.

The chain joins TRBV25-1 to TRBJ2-1; D gene ambiguous. Germline CDR1 and CDR2: MGHDK and SYGVNS. V lost 6 bases to trimming and J lost 4 bases, with 16 bases between them. This CDR3 spans 15 amino acids. CDR3: CASSSDTNAYNEQFF. The CDR3 bases are TGTGCCAGCAGCAGTGACACGAACGCATACAATGAGCAGTTCTTC.

CDR3 loop: CSGDSPDDTQYF. The CDR3 DNA reads TGCAGCGGGGACAGCCCCGACGATACGCAGTATTTT. This sequence joins TRBV29-1 and TRBJ2-3; TRBD1 matches 7 bases. The ends lost 7 bases at V and 6 bases at J; junction bases unmatched: 7. Germline CDR1 reads SQVTM; CDR2 reads ANQGSEA. The CDR3 extends over 12 amino acids.

The gene calls are TRBV20-1 and TRBJ2-5, with 13 bases identical to TRBD2. Matching the DNA end better, TRBJ2-7 makes the J call doubtful. The CDR3 is 14 residues long. From germline, CDR1 is DFQATT and CDR2 SNEGSKA (reference sequence). The CDR3 DNA is TGCAGTGCCGGGGGACTAGCGGGATCTCCCGAGCAGTACTTC. As protein: CSAGGLAGSPEQYF.

V is TRBV7-2 and J is TRBJ2-1; TRBD2 matches 7 bases. The CDR3 covers 16 residues. Germline trimming cut 5 bases from V and 7 bases from J; bases unmatched to any gene: 14. Germline V CDR1 and CDR2: SGHTA, FQGNSA. CDR3 loop: CASSPAGIRSVNEQFF. CDR3 bases: TGTGCCAGCAGCCCAGCGGGGATCCGGTCTGTGAATGAGCAGTTCTTC.

V and J are TRBV19 and TRBJ2-1; no clear D gene. CDR3 size: 13 residues. Germline lookup yields CDR1 LNHDA and CDR2 SQIVND (reference sequence). Trimming pared 5 bases from V and 4 bases from J, leaving 9 bases between. CDR3 sequence (DNA): TGTGCCAGTAGTTGGAGTCGGTACAATGAGCAGTTCTTC. It codes for CASSWSRYNEQFF.

This clonotype was seen a handful of times. The chain combines TRBV20-1 with TRBJ1-4; D call uncertain. The germline V gene has CDR1 DFQATT and CDR2 SNEGSKA (reference sequence). The CDR3 has 13 residues. V dropped 3 bases and J dropped 8 bases, with 13 bases sitting between them. DNA for the CDR3: TGCAGTGCTAGGACGGACGGCCCGGAAAAACTGTTTTTT. It codes for CSARTDGPEKLFF.

Only a few counts were recorded for this clonotype. The rearrangement links TRBV24-1 to TRBJ1-2; weak D call: TRBD1 (6 bases). Per germline, CDR1 KGHDR and CDR2 SFDVKD. Trimming left V 3 bases short and J 1 base short, with 14 bases between. CDR3 length equals 16 residues. CDR3 nucleotides: TGTGCCACCAGTGATCGGACAGAGTCTTTTAACTATGGCTACACCTTC. Its protein is CATSDRTESFNYGYTF.

This clonotype was observed at least ten times. This sequence joins TRBV10-3 and TRBJ2-7; no firm D call. V dropped 6 bases and J dropped 2 bases, with 14 bases sitting between them. Germline V lookup: CDR1 ENHRY, CDR2 SYGVKD. The CDR3 runs to 14 residues. This CDR3 reads CAISSPGEPYEQYF. CDR3 in DNA: TGTGCCATCAGCTCTCCAGGAGAACCCTACGAGCAGTACTTC.

This clonotype was observed many times. The rearrangement joins TRBV7-9 to TRBJ2-1; D is undetermined. This CDR3 comprises 17 residues. Trimming stripped 5 bases from V and 6 bases from J, with 23 bases between. Germline CDR1 is SEHNR and CDR2 is FQNEAQ (reference sequence). DNA of the CDR3: TGTGCCAGCAGCCCCTGGGTGCGTCAAGCTGATGGCAATGAGCAGTTCTTC. Its translation: CASSPWVRQADGNEQFF.

This clonotype was detected a few times. The chain links TRBV20-1 to TRBJ2-1; 10 nucleotides match TRBD2. From germline, CDR1 is DFQATT and CDR2 SNEGSKA (reference sequence). The length of the CDR3 is 14 residues. The J segment lost 6 bases and the V segment lost 6 bases, leaving 8 bases of the junction unmatched. The CDR3 coding sequence is TGCAGTGCCTTTGAAAGCGGGGGGGCCAATGAGCAGTTCTTC. This translates into CSAFESGGANEQFF.

The table lists this clonotype with many counts. The chain uses TRBV5-1 and TRBJ2-7; 8 bases line up with TRBD1. The V gene's germline CDR1 is SGHRS and CDR2 YFSETQ. The V gene end was trimmed by 4 bases and the J gene end by 6 bases; junction bases not matched to a gene: 6. The CDR3 is 13 amino acids. The CDR3 DNA is TGCGCCAGCAGCCCGACAGGGGTTGGCGAGCAGTACTTC. It yields the protein CASSPTGVGEQYF. Full variable domain (rest looked up from reference TRBV5-1 and TRBJ2-7): KAGVTQTPRYLIKTRGQQVTLSCSPISGHRSVSWYQQTPGQGLQFLFEYFSETQRNKGNFPGRFSGRQFSNSRSEMNVSTLELGDSALYLCASSPTGVGEQYFGPGTRLTVT.

This rearrangement joins TRBV7-9 to TRBJ2-7, with no clear D. The V and J ends lost 5 bases and 5 bases respectively, with 13 bases between them. The germline gives CDR1 SEHNR, CDR2 FQNEAQ (reference sequence). The CDR3 consists of 13 residues. CDR3 loop: CASSMVRADEQYF. The DNA of the CDR3 is TGTGCCAGCAGCATGGTCCGGGCCGACGAGCAGTACTTC.

This clonotype is a singleton in its sample. The chain recombines TRBV20-1 with TRBJ2-1; D is uncertain. The CDR3 length is 11 residues. CDR1 and CDR2 from the germline V gene are DFQATT and SNEGSKA (reference sequence). Trimming pared 3 bases from V and 6 bases from J, leaving 6 bases between. CDR3 loop: CSASSRNEQFF. As DNA, the CDR3 is TGCAGTGCTAGTTCGCGCAATGAGCAGTTCTTC.

This clonotype was observed at least ten times. The chain has TRBV7-2 and TRBJ2-7; 11 bases line up with TRBD1. Per germline, CDR1 SGHTA and CDR2 FQGNSA. J was trimmed by 1 base and V by 3 bases; bases with no gene match: 11. The CDR3 consists of 18 residues. The CDR3 DNA reads as TGTGCCAGCAGCTTCGGACAGGGGGCCCGATCGTCGTCCTACGAGCAGTACTTC. This gives the protein CASSFGQGARSSSYEQYF.

This clonotype was seen a handful of times. The chain couples TRBV3-1 to TRBJ2-3; perhaps TRBD1 as D (6 bases). The germline V and J ends were trimmed by 8 bases and 6 bases, with 15 bases remaining between them. Germline V CDR1 and CDR2: LGHDT, YNNKEL (reference sequence). CDR3 length: 13 amino acids. CDR3 sequence (DNA): TGTGCCAGCTCGATGGGGGCAGGGGATACGCAGTATTTT. It encodes CASSMGAGDTQYF.